Following are 5 T cell receptor beta chains from one sample sequenced in a study of blood T cells in healthy people across ages. A second roughly 7 to 11 cycle PCR used barcoded and J-beta primers. TCRdb fed the 5' RACE reads into MiXCR, producing one record per CDR3 protein. The table shows some 1 million distinct CDR3 sequences, with under 55% occurring only once. Sequencing used blood. Every receptor here comes from a woman aged 60-75 years in good health.

The gene calls are TRBV10-1 and TRBJ2-3, with D uncertain. In germline, CDR1 is WNHNN, CDR2 SYGVQD (reference sequence). The V end was cut by 5 bases, the J end by 2 bases, with 8 bases between. The CDR3 has 13 residues. CDR3 protein: CASSKQFTDTQYF. The CDR3 DNA sequence: TGCGCCAGCAGTAAACAGTTCACAGATACGCAGTATTTT.

V gene TRBV25-1 combines with J gene TRBJ1-5; D unclear. CDR3 length: 14 amino acids. CDR1 is MGHDK, CDR2 SYGVNS, per germline. Deletions cut 3 bases from V and 2 bases from J, with 8 bases between. The CDR3 sequence: CASSDSGGNQPQHF. CDR3 in DNA: TGTGCCAGCAGTGACTCGGGTGGCAATCAGCCCCAGCATTTT.

This chain joins TRBV27 and TRBJ2-7, with D possibly being TRBD2 (6 bases). The J call is in doubt because the DNA end fits TRBJ2-5 better. The CDR3 has 14 amino acids. CDR1 is MNHEY and CDR2 is SMNVEV in the germline V gene (reference sequence). Written as DNA, the CDR3 is TGTGCCAGCAGCTCCGGGAGTTGGGAAGAGACCCAGTACTTC. Translated: CASSSGSWEETQYF.

This clonotype was found many times. The chain links TRBV6-2 or TRBV6-3 to TRBJ2-5; no firm D call. V lost 2 bases to trimming and J lost 6 bases, with 4 bases between them. Per the germline V gene, CDR1 is MNHEY and CDR2 is SVGEGT. The CDR3 length is 11 residues. The chain's CDR3 is CASSYGKTQYF. DNA for the CDR3: TGTGCCAGCAGTTACGGGAAGACCCAGTACTTC.

The chain joins TRBV11-2 to TRBJ1-4, with 9 positions matching TRBD1. The V gene end was trimmed by 6 bases and the J gene end by 5 bases; junction bases not matched to a gene: 7. CDR1 and CDR2 from the germline V gene are SGHAT and FQNNGV. The CDR3 spans 15 residues. The CDR3 bases are TGTGCCAGCAGGCCAACCGGGACAGGGAATGAAAAACTGTTTTTT. Translation: CASRPTGTGNEKLFF. The variable domain in full, with the rest retrieved from reference TRBV11-2 and TRBJ1-4, is EAGVAQSPRYKIIEKRQSVAFWCNPISGHATLYWYQQILGQGPKLLIQFQNNGVVDDSQLPKDRFSAERLKGVDSTLKIQPAKLEDSAVYLCASRPTGTGNEKLFFGSGTQLSVL.